Below, 3 T cell receptor beta chains from the same sample are listed, as sequenced in a study of T cell repertoires in cytomegalovirus infection (dated by TCRdb to the late 2010s). Data came from an Illumina HiSeq 1500. TCRdb trimmed the raw reads at Q25, called clones with MiXCR and kept productive beta chains. Rows merge per CDR3 protein into single entries with the most common DNA and genes. This sample has almost 550,000 distinct CDR3 sequences in its table, and approximately 17% of those were observed once. Of the sample, more than 20% falls within the top ten clones. Sequencing was done on a sample of CD8+ T cells from PBMCs. The receptors here all came from a human donor in good health (CMV status not recorded). Some clones in this sample may be carry-over from other donors' samples.

J is TRBJ1-1 and V is TRBV6-6; no reliable D call. The CDR3 consists of 13 residues. The germline V gene has CDR1 MNHNY and CDR2 SVGAGI (reference sequence). The V and J ends lost 5 bases and 4 bases respectively, with 11 bases between them. This chain's CDR3 is CASSAGETTEAFF. CDR3 nucleotides: TGTGCCAGCAGTGCCGGTGAAACCACTGAAGCTTTCTTT.

The chain carries TRBV7-9 and TRBJ1-1; D ambiguous. Germline-derived CDR1 and CDR2 are SEHNR and FQNEAQ (reference sequence). V lost 5 bases, J lost 12 bases, and 19 bases lay in between. The CDR3 covers 13 residues. The CDR3 protein is CASSPPQGRVSFF. Here the CDR3 DNA reads TGTGCCAGCAGCCCTCCTCAAGGGAGGGTGTCTTTCTTT.

This clonotype appeared many times. This chain connects TRBV2 to TRBJ2-7; D gene uncertain. CDR1 and CDR2 (germline): SNHLY, FYNNEI. CDR3 length: 15 residues. V was cut by 3 bases and J by 0 bases, with 12 bases left in between. The CDR3 region has the DNA TGTGCCAGCAGTGAGACGCTAGGGTCCTCCTACGAGCAGTACTTC. It translates to CASSETLGSSYEQYF.